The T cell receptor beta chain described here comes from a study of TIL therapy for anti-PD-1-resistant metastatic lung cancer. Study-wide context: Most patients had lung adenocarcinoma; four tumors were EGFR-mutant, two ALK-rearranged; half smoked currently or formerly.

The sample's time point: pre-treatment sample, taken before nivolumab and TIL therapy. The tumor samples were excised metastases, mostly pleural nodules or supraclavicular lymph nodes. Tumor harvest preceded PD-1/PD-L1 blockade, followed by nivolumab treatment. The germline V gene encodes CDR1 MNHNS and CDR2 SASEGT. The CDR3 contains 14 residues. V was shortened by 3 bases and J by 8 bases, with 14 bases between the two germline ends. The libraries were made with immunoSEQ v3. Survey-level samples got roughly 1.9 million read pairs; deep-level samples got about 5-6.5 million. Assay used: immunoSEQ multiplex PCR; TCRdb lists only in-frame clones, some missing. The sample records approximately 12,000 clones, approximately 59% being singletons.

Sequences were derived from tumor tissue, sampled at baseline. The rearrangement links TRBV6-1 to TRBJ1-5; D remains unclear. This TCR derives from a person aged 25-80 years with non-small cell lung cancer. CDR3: CASSERNFFEPQHF. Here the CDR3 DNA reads TGTGCCAGCAGTGAGCGGAACTTTTTCGAGCCCCAGCATTTT.